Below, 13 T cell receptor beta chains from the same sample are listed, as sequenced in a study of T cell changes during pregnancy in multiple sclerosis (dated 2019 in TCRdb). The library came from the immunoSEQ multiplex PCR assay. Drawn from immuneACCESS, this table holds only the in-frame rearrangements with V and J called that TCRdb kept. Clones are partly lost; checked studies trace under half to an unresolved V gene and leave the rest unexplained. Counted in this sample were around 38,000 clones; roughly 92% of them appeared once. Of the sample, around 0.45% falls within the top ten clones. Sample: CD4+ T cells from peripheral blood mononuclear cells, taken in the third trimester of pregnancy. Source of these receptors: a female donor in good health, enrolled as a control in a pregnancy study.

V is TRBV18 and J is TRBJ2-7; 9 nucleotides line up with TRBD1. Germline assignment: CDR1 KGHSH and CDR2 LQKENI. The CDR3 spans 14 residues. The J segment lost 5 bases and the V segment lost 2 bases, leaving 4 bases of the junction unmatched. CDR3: CASSPTQGANEQYF. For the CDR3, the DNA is TGTGCCAGCTCACCAACACAGGGGGCCAACGAGCAGTACTTC.

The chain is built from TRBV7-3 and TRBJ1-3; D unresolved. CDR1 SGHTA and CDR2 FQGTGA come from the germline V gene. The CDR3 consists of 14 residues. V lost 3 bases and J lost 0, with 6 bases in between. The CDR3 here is CASSLTGSGNTIYF. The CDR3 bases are TGTGCCAGCAGCTTGACGGGCTCTGGAAACACCATATATTTT.

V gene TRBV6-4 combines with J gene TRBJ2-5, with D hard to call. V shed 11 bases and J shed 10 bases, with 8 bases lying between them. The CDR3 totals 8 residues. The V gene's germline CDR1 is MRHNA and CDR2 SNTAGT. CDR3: CARDGQYF. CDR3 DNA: TGTGCCCGCGATGGCCAGTACTTC.

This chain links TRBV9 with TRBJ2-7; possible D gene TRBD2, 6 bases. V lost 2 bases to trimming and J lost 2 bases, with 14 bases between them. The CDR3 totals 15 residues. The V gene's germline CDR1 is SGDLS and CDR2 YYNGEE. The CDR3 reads CASSVLGDLTYEQYF. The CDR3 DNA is TGTGCCAGCAGCGTTTTAGGGGACTTAACCTACGAGCAGTACTTC.

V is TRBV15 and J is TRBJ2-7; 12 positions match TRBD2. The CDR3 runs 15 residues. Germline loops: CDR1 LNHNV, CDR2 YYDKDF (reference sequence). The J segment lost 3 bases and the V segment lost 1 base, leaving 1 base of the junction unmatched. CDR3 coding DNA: TGTGCCACCAGCAGAGGGACTAGCGGGGACTACGAGCAGTACTTC. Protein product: CATSRGTSGDYEQYF.

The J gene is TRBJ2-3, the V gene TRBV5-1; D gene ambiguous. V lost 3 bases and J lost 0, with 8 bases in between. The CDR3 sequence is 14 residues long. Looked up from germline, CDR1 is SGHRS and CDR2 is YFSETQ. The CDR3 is CASSSSTSTDTQYF. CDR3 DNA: TGCGCCAGCAGCTCCTCCACTAGCACAGATACGCAGTATTTT.

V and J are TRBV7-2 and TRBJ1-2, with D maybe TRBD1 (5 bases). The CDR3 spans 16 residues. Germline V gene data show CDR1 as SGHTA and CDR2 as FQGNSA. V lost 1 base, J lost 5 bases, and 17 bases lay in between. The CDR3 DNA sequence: TGTGCCAGCAGCTTAGGCCGACAGCGCAGCGGGTATGGCTACACCTTC. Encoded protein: CASSLGRQRSGYGYTF.

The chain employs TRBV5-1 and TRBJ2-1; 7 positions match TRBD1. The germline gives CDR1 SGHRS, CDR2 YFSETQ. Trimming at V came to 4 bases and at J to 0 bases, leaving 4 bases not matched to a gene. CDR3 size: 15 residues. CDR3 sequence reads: CASSPDRISYNEQFF. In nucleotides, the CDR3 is TGCGCCAGCAGCCCGGACAGGATCTCCTACAATGAGCAGTTCTTC.

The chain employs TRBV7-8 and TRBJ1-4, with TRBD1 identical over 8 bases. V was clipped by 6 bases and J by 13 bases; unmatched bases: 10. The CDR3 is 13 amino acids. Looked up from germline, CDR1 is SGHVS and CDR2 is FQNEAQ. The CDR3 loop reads CASRDRERGRLFF. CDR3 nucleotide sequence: TGTGCCAGCAGGGACAGGGAGAGGGGAAGACTGTTTTTT.

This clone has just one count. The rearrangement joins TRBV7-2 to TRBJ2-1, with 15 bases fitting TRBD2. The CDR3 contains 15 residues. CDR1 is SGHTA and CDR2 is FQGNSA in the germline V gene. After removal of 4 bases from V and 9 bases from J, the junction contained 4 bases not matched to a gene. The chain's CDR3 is CASSWTSGGAGEQFF. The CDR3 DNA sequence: TGTGCCAGCAGCTGGACTAGCGGGGGGGCCGGTGAGCAGTTCTTC.

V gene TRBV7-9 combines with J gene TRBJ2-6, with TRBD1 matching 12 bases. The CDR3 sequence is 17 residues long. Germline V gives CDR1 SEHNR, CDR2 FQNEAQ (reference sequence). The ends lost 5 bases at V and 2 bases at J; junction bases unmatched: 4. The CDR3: CASSHRDRGPGANVLTF. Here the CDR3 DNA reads TGTGCCAGCAGCCACCGGGACAGGGGGCCTGGGGCCAACGTCCTGACTTTC.

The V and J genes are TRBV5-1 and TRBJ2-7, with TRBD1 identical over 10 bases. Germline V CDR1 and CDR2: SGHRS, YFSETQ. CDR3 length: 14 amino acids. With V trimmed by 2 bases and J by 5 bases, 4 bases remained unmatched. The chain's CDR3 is CASSFDRGPNEQYF. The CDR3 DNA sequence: TGCGCCAGCAGCTTCGACAGGGGGCCCAACGAGCAGTACTTC.

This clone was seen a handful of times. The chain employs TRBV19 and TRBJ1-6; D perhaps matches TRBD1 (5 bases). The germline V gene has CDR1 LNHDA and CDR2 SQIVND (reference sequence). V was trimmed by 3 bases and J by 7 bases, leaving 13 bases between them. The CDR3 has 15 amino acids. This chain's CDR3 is CASSIQAGQNSPLHF. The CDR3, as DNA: TGTGCCAGTAGTATCCAGGCAGGACAAAATTCACCCCTCCACTTT.